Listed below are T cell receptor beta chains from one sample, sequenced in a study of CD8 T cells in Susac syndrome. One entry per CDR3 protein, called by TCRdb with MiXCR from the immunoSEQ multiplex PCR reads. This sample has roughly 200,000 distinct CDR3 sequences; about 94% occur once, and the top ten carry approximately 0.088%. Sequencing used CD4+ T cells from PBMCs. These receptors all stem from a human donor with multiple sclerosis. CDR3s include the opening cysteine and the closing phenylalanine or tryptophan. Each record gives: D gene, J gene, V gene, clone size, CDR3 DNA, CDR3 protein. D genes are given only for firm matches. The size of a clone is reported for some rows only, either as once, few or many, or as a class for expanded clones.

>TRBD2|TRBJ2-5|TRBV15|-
TGTGCCACCAGCAGAGTTCCAGCGGGGGGACAAGAGACCCAGTACTTC
CATSRVPAGGQETQYF
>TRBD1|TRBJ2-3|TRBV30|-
TGTGCCTGGAGTGGGTGGGGACAGGGACGCGGAGATACGCAGTATTTT
CAWSGWGQGRGDTQYF
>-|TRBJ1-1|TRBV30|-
TGTGCCGAGAAGGACCTGACTGAAGCTTTCTTT
CAEKDLTEAFF
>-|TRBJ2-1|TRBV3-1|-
TGTGCCAGCAGCCAAGTAGGGGGGCGTAGCAATGAGCAGTTCTTC
CASSQVGGRSNEQFF
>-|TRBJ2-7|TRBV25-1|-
TGTGCCAGCAGTGAATACGGCAGTATCTACGAGCAGTACTTC
CASSEYGSIYEQYF
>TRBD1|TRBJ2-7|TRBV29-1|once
TGCAGCGTCAAGATCCAGGGACAGCCCTACGAGCAGTACTTC
CSVKIQGQPYEQYF
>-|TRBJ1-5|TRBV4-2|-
TGTGCCAGCAGCCAAGGGGTGGCGTATAATCAGCCCCAGCATTTT
CASSQGVAYNQPQHF
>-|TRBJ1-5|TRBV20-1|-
TGCAGTGCTAGAGAGTTGACAACAAATCAGCCCCAGCATTTT
CSARELTTNQPQHF
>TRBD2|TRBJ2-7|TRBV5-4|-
TGTGCCAGCAGCCCAAGGGGCGGGGGGAACGAGCAGTACTTC
CASSPRGGGNEQYF
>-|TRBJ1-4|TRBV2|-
TGTGCCAGCCAACTCGGTCGGGAAAATGAAAAACTGTTTTTT
CASQLGRENEKLFF
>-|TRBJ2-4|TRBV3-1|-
TGTGCCAGCAGCCAAAGGGGGACGAGGGAAAACATTCAGTACTTC
CASSQRGTRENIQYF
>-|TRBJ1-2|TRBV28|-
TGTGCCAGCAGTTTACCGCCAGGGCCAGGCTACACCTTC
CASSLPPGPGYTF
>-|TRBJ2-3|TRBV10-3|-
TGTGCCATCAGTCGGGGCCAAGCCGGCACAGATACGCAGTATTTT
CAISRGQAGTDTQYF
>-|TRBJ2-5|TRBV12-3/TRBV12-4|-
TGTGCCAGCAGTATGGGCAGTCAAGAGACCCAGTACTTC
CASSMGSQETQYF
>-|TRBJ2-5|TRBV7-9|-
TGTGCCAGCACCCCGACTTCACAGGGCCCTGTGTACTTC
CASTPTSQGPVYF
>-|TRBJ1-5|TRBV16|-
TGTGCCAGCAGCCAATTAGAAAGAGTTTATCAGCCCCAGCATTTT
CASSQLERVYQPQHF
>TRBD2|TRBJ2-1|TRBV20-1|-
TGCAGTGCTAGCCTAGCGGGGGGGCGGGATGAGCAGTTCTTC
CSASLAGGRDEQFF
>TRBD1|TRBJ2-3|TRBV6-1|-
TGTGCCAGCAGTGGACAGGGGGCGGGCCAGTATTTT
CASSGQGAGQYF
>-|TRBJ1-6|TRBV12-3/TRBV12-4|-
TGTGCCAGCAGTCCGTCGGGGACGTTTAATTCACCCCTCCACTTT
CASSPSGTFNSPLHF
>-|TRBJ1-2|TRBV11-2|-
TGTGCCAGCAGCTTAGAGGGGAGAAGGGGACCTCGGTACTATGGCTACACCTTC
CASSLEGRRGPRYYGYTF
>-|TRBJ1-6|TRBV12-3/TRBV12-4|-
TGTGCCAGCAGTTTGTTTAATTCACCCCTCCACTTT
CASSLFNSPLHF
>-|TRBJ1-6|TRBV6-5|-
TGTGCCAGCAGTTACTCGGGGGGCGGTTCACCCCTCCACTTT
CASSYSGGGSPLHF
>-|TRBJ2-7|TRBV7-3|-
TGTGCCAGCAGCCCCCGGGTTTTCTCCTACGAGCAGTACTTC
CASSPRVFSYEQYF
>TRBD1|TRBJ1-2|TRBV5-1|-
TGCGCCAGCAGCTGGACAGGGGAATCAGATGGCTACACCTTC
CASSWTGESDGYTF
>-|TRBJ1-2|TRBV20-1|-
TGCAGGGCCCAGGGGAGCGCTGCTCTGCGCGGCTACACCTTC
CRAQGSAALRGYTF
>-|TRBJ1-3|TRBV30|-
TGTGCCTGGAGTTCTGGCATGTCGTCTGGAAACACCATATATTTT
CAWSSGMSSGNTIYF
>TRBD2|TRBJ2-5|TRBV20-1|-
TGCAGTGCTAGACGAATAAATAGCGGGGGCGGTGAGACCCAGTACTTC
CSARRINSGGGETQYF
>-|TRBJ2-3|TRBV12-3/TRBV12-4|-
TGTGCCAGCAGGGGGAGGTTCCCGGGAGATACGCAGTATTTT
CASRGRFPGDTQYF
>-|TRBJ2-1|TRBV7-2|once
TGTGCCAGCAGCCCCCAGCGGGCTCGCGCGAATGAGCAGTTCTTC
CASSPQRARANEQFF
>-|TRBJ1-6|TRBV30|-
TGTGCCTGGACCCGATTCGGGACTACGTATAATTCACCCCTCCACTTT
CAWTRFGTTYNSPLHF
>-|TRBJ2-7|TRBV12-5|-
TGTGCTAGTGGTTTGGGTAGGGGTAGTAAGCAGTACTTC
CASGLGRGSKQYF
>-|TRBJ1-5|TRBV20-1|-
TGCAGTGCTAGTCTAGGTGGAGATCAGCCCCAGCATTTT
CSASLGGDQPQHF
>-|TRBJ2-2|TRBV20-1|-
TGCAGTGTAATACAGAGGGGGAACACCGGGGAGCTGTTTTTT
CSVIQRGNTGELFF
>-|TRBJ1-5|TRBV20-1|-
TGCAGTGCTAGAGTGCCCTCAGAACGCAATCAGCCCCAGCATTTT
CSARVPSERNQPQHF
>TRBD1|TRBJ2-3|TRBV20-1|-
TGCAGTGCTAGAAAGGGACAGGGGGTTTCAGATACGCAGTATTTT
CSARKGQGVSDTQYF
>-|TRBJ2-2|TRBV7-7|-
TGTGCCAGCAGCCATTCGGACAGTTTCACCGGGGAGCTGTTTTTT
CASSHSDSFTGELFF
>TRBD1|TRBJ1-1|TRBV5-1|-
TGCGCCAGCAGCCCCAATACCGGGACAGGGGCCCCTTTCTTT
CASSPNTGTGAPFF
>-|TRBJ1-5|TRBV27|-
TGTGCCAGCAGTTTTCAGTGGGTTAGCAATCAGCCCCAGCATTTT
CASSFQWVSNQPQHF
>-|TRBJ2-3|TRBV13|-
TGTGCCAGCAGCTTACGGCTAGCGCCCACAGATACGCAGTATTTT
CASSLRLAPTDTQYF
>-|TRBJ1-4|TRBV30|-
TGTGCCTGGAGTGTACTGGGGACGGTGAATGAAAAACTGTTTTTT
CAWSVLGTVNEKLFF
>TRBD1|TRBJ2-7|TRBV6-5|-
TGTGCCAGCAGTTACGGGACAGGGGGCCGGGAGCAGTACTTC
CASSYGTGGREQYF
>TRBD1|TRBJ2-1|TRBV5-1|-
TGCGCCAGCAGCCGGGGGACAGGGGGAAATGAGCAGTTCTTC
CASSRGTGGNEQFF
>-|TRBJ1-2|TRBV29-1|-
TGCAGCGTTAAAGTCGAGGGTCACCTCTATGGCTACACCTTC
CSVKVEGHLYGYTF
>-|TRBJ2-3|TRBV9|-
TGTGCCAGCAGCGTAGAGGTCCAGGGGCGGGGACGTACAGATACGCAGTATTTT
CASSVEVQGRGRTDTQYF
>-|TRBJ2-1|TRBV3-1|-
TGTGCCAGCAGCCAAGTAAGGGGGGGCGACCCCGATGAGCAGTTCTTC
CASSQVRGGDPDEQFF
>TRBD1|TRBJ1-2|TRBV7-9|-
TGTGCCAGCAGCACCAATCACGCAGGACAGGAAGGCAATGGCTACACCTTC
CASSTNHAGQEGNGYTF
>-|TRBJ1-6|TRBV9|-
TGTGCCAGCAGCGTAGATGACAGCTTCAATTCACCCCTCCACTTT
CASSVDDSFNSPLHF
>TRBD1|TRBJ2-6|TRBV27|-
TGTGCCAGCAGTTCGAAGCCCCGGGACAGGGACCGCTCTGGGGCCAACGTCCTGACTTTC
CASSSKPRDRDRSGANVLTF
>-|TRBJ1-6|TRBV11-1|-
TGTGCCAGCAGCTCGGACAACGCCTATAATTCACCCCTCCACTTT
CASSSDNAYNSPLHF
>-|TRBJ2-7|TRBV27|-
TGTGCCAGCAGTTTATCCGGGCGCGAGCAGTACTTC
CASSLSGREQYF
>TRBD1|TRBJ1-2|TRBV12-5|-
TGTGCTAGTGGACGGACAGGGGGCGACTATGGCTACACCTTC
CASGRTGGDYGYTF
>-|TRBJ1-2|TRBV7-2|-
TGTGCCAGCAGCTCAGACAGCCATGGCTACACCTTC
CASSSDSHGYTF
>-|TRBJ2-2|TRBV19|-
TGTGCCAGTAGTACATTGACAGGTTCCCCCGGGGAGCTGTTTTTT
CASSTLTGSPGELFF
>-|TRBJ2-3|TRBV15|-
TGTGCCACCAGCAGAGTTACAAGAAGCACAGATACGCAGTATTTT
CATSRVTRSTDTQYF
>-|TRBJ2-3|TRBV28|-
TGTGCCAGCAGTCCCACCATGGTTTACTACACAGATACGCAGTATTTT
CASSPTMVYYTDTQYF
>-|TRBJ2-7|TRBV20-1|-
TGCAGTGCTAGCAGACACTTCTACGAGCAGTACTTC
CSASRHFYEQYF